This T cell receptor (beta chain) emerged from a study of graft-versus-host responses after intestinal transplantation. Comment on this clone: The antigen is unknown.

Study results and caveats: Subjects displaying graft-donor T cell macrochimerism possessed elevated graft-versus-host to host-versus-graft clonal ratios inside allografts.

Clones were sequenced by immunoSEQ multiplex PCR, and TCRdb holds only the in-frame ones, with some missing. Of under 140,000 clones in the sample, roughly 95% were seen once. Germline V gene lookup returns CDR1 LGHNT and CDR2 FRNRAP. This CDR3 contains 13 residues. Trimming shortened V by 3 bases and J by 6 bases, and 9 bases separated the two germline ends. The J gene is TRBJ2-1, the V gene TRBV12-5; D might be TRBD1 (5 bases). This TCR derives from a human donor who received an intestinal transplant. The sample in question was unstimulated CD8+ T cells sorted from spleen or lymph node cells, obtained before intestinal transplant. CDR3 sequence (DNA): TGTGCTAGTGGTTTAAACAGGATCAATGAGCAGTTCTTC. Protein product: CASGLNRINEQFF.